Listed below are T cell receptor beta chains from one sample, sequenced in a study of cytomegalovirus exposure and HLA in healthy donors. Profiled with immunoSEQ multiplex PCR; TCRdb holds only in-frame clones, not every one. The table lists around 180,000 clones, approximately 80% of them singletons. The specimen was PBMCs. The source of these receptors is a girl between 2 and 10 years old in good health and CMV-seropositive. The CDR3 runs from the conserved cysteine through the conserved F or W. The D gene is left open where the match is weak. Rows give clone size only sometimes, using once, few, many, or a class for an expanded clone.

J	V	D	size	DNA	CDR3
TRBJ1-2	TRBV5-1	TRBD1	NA	TGCGCCAGCAGCTTGGTAGGACAGGCGACCTATGGCCACACCTTC	CASSLVGQATYGHTF
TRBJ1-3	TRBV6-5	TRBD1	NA	TGTGCCAGCAGTTACTCGGGACAGGGCCTGGGAAACACCATATATTTT	CASSYSGQGLGNTIYF
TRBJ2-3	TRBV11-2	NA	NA	TGTGCCAGCAGTGGACTCAGCACAGATACGCAGTATTTT	CASSGLSTDTQYF
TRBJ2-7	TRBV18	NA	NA	TGTGCCAGCTCACCAGGGCCGCCCTACGAGCAGTACTTC	CASSPGPPYEQYF
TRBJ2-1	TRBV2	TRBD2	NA	TGTGCCAGCGGAAGGATGACTAGCGGGGGTTATGAGCAGTTCTTC	CASGRMTSGGYEQFF
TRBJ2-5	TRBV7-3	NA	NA	TGTGCCAGCAGCCCCGGGGGCGGGGGCCGGACTAAAGAGACCCAGTACTTC	CASSPGGGGRTKETQYF
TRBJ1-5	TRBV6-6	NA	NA	TGTGCCAGCAGTCCTCAGGGGACCTATCAGCCCCAGCATTTT	CASSPQGTYQPQHF
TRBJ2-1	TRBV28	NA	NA	TGTGCCAGCAGTTATCCGATGGACAGGAGGGGTTCCTACAATGAGCAGTTCTTC	CASSYPMDRRGSYNEQFF
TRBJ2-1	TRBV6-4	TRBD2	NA	TGTGCCAGCAGTGAGTCGACTAGCGACTACAATGAGCAGTTCTTC	CASSESTSDYNEQFF
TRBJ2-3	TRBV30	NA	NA	TGTGCCTGGAGCCCCCGTGGGCGGGGTACAGGCACAGATACGCAGTATTTT	CAWSPRGRGTGTDTQYF
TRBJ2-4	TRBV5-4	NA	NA	TGTGCCAGCAGCTTGGCCGCACGGAGCGACATTCAGTACTTC	CASSLAARSDIQYF
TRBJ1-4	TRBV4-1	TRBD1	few	TGCGCCAGCAGCCAAGATCAAAGGGACAGGGCTTTAAATGAAAAACTGTTTTTT	CASSQDQRDRALNEKLFF
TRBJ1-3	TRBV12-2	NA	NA	TGTGCAAGTCGCTTAGGCACCTTCAGGGGGTCTGGGGGAAACACCATATATTTT	CASRLGTFRGSGGNTIYF
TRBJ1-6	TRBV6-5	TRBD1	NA	TGTGCCAGCCGGGACAGCTCCTATAATTCACCCCTCCACTTT	CASRDSSYNSPLHF
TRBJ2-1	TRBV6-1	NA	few	TGTGCCAGCAGTGTTTATGCGGGGGCCCTCTACAATGAGCAGTTCTTC	CASSVYAGALYNEQFF
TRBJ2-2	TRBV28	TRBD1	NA	TGTGCCAGCAGCGGCTTCCGGGACAGGGTTACTTTCGACACCGGGGAGCTGTTTTTT	CASSGFRDRVTFDTGELFF
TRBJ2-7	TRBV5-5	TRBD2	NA	TGTGCCAGCGCCTTAGAGCGGGAGATCTACGAGCAGTACTTC	CASALEREIYEQYF
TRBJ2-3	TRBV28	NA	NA	TGTGCCAGCAGTCCGTTGGGACTTCAAAGGTCTTTT	CASSPLGLQRSF
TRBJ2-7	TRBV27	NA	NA	TGTGCCAGCAGTCGACGGGGGGCCCTAACCTACGAGCAGTACTTC	CASSRRGALTYEQYF
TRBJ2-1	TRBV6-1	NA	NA	TGTGCCAGCAGTGAATCGTTAGCGGATAACAATGAGCAGTTCTTC	CASSESLADNNEQFF
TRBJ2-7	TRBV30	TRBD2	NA	TGTGCCTGGAACCCGACTAGCGGGAGGGGATACGAGCAGTACTTC	CAWNPTSGRGYEQYF
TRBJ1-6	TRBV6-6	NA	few	TGTGCCAGCAGCGATACAGGGCCCGCCTATAATTCACCCCTCCACTTT	CASSDTGPAYNSPLHF
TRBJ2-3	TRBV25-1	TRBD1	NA	TGTGCCAGCAGTAAAACAGGGGGCACAGATACGCAGTATTTT	CASSKTGGTDTQYF
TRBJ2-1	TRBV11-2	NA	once	TGTGCCAGCAGCTCCCAAGGACAGAGTCTTTCCTACAATGAGCAGTTCTTC	CASSSQGQSLSYNEQFF
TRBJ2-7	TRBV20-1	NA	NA	TGCAGTGTAGTGGAGGTCGACGAGCAGTACTTC	CSVVEVDEQYF
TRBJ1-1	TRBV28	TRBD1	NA	TGTGCCAGCATTCCCGGGACAGTAATTATGGCTGAAGCTTTCTTT	CASIPGTVIMAEAFF
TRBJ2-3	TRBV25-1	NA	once	TGTGCCAGCAGTGAAGAGGAGGAGGGGGCGAAGGATACGCAGTATTTT	CASSEEEEGAKDTQYF
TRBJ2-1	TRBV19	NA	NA	TGTGCCAGTAGCCTAGCAGCCTACAATGAGCAGTTCTTC	CASSLAAYNEQFF
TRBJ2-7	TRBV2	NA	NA	TGTGCCAGCACCCCACGGAACTACGAGCAGTACTTC	CASTPRNYEQYF
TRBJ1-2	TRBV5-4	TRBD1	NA	TGTGCCAGCAGCGAGTATGGGGACAGCGACTATGGCTACACCTTC	CASSEYGDSDYGYTF
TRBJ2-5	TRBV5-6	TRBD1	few	TGTGCCAGCAGCCCAGGGGGCTTTATTCAAGAGACCCAGTACTTC	CASSPGGFIQETQYF
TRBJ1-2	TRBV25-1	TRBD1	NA	TGTGCCAGCAGTGCGGGGACAGGGGGCTACTATGGCTACACCTTC	CASSAGTGGYYGYTF
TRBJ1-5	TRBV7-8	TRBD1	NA	TGTGCCAGCAGCTTAACAGGGGTCAATCAGCCCCAGCATTTT	CASSLTGVNQPQHF
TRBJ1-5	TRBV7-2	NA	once	TGTGCCAGCAGCTTTACAGGCCCCGGTCAGCCCCAGCATTTT	CASSFTGPGQPQHF
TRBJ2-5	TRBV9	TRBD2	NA	TGTGCCAGCAGCCCGTCCGGCGGGGGAGGTAGGGAGACCCAGTACTTC	CASSPSGGGGRETQYF
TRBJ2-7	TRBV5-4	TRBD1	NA	TGTGCCAGCAGCCCGGGCCGGGACAGGGGGACCGAGCAGTACTTC	CASSPGRDRGTEQYF